The 9 T cell receptor beta chains presented below share a single source sample, sequenced in a study of blood T cell repertoires in COVID-19. Repertoires were generated with immunoSEQ multiplex PCR, while TCRdb's copy carries only in-frame clones and drops some. This repertoire shows some 100,000 clones, 70% to 90% found once; its top ten account for 15% to 20%. Sequenced: peripheral blood. The receptor set was obtained from a woman aged 55-70 years with acute or convalescent COVID-19.

V gene TRBV5-4 combines with J gene TRBJ2-1, with D perhaps matching TRBD2 (5 bases). Trimming shortened V by 4 bases and J by 5 bases, and 10 bases separated the two germline ends. The CDR3 spans 13 residues. Germline V gene sequence: CDR1 SGHNT, CDR2 YYREEE (reference sequence). The CDR3 DNA is TGTGCCAGCAGCAGAACTAGTGACAATGAGCAGTTCTTC. Amino acid sequence: CASSRTSDNEQFF.

This clone has more than one count but fewer than ten. This chain links TRBV5-4 with TRBJ1-4; D ambiguous. The CDR3 is 17 residues long. Between the trimmed V and J ends, which lost 4 bases and 8 bases, there was a span of 24 bases. Germline loops: CDR1 SGHNT, CDR2 YYREEE (reference sequence). The CDR3 DNA reads TGTGCCAGCAGCCGGCCCGGTGGAGCCCGCGGGAGGGAAAAACTGTTTTTT. This gives the protein CASSRPGGARGREKLFF.

For this clone: It is unclear where the CDR3 begins or ends on the DNA, so no DNA is shown, and the CDR3 is as TCRdb lists it. The chain uses TRBV21-1 and TRBJ2-3; the DNA was not used to check the table's D call, TRBD2. TRBV21-1 is a pseudogene segment. The CDR3 extends over 14 residues, inclusive of both ends. The CDR3 is CARWGGGSTDTQYF.

The chain couples TRBV6-5 to TRBJ2-1; D ambiguous. Germline V gene lookup returns CDR1 MNHEY and CDR2 SVGAGI. This CDR3 contains 13 residues. The V end was cut by 0 bases, the J end by 8 bases, with 8 bases between. The CDR3 sequence: CASSYSSGYEQFF. CDR3 DNA sequence: TGTGCCAGCAGTTACTCGTCCGGGTATGAGCAGTTCTTC.

The chain is built from TRBV19 and TRBJ1-5; TRBD1 aligns across 7 bases. The trim removed 3 bases at V and 8 bases at J, leaving 13 bases unmatched. Germline V gene data show CDR1 as LNHDA and CDR2 as SQIVND (reference sequence). This CDR3 region has 16 residues. The CDR3 here is CASSMGRGGGGEPQHF. The DNA of the CDR3 is TGTGCCAGTAGTATGGGACGAGGGGGCGGCGGGGAGCCCCAGCATTTT.

This CDR3 is CASSEGRGWDEQYF. In nucleotides, the CDR3 is TGTGCCAGCAGTGAAGGTCGGGGGTGGGACGAGCAGTACTTC. The rearrangement uses TRBV6-1 and TRBJ2-7; D possibly corresponds to TRBD2 (6 bases). Per the germline V gene, CDR1 is MNHNS and CDR2 is SASEGT. The length of the CDR3 is 14 residues. Deletions cut 1 base from V and 5 bases from J, with 12 bases between.

The chain joins TRBV12-3 or TRBV12-4 to TRBJ2-5; D gene unclear. Trimming took 3 bases from V and 1 from J, leaving 6 bases between them. This CDR3 contains 13 residues. In nucleotides, the CDR3 is TGTGCCAGCAGTTTCGCAGGCCAAGAGACCCAGTACTTC. Its protein is CASSFAGQETQYF.

The rearrangement links TRBV7-6 to TRBJ2-1; the match to TRBD2 covers 8 bases. The germline V gene encodes CDR1 SGHVS and CDR2 FNYEAQ. V gave up 1 base and J gave up 13 bases; unmatched junction bases: 9. The CDR3 extends over 14 amino acids. CDR3 DNA sequence: TGTGCCAGCAGCTTAGAGACTAGCGCACTTGGACAGTTCTTC. Amino acids: CASSLETSALGQFF.

This sequence joins TRBV4-1 and TRBJ2-1, with a weak D call TRBD2 (5 bases). The CDR3 loop spans 15 amino acids. Trimming stripped 0 bases from V and 3 bases from J, with 9 bases between. CDR1 MGHRA and CDR2 YSYEKL come from the germline V gene. The CDR3 reads CASSQDDGNYNEQFF. CDR3 coding DNA: TGCGCCAGCAGCCAAGATGACGGGAACTACAATGAGCAGTTCTTC.